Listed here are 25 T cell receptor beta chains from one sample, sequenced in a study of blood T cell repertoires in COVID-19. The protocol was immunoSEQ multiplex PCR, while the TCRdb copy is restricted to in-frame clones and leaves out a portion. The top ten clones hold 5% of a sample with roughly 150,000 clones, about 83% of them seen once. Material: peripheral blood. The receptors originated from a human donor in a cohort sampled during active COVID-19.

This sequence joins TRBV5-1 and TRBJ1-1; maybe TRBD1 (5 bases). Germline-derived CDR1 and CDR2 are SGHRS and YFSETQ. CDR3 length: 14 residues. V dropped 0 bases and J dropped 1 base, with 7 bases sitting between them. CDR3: CASSLVRENTEAFF. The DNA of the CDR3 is TGCGCCAGCAGCTTGGTCAGGGAGAACACTGAAGCTTTCTTT. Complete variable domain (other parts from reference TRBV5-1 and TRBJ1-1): KAGVTQTPRYLIKTRGQQVTLSCSPISGHRSVSWYQQTPGQGLQFLFEYFSETQRNKGNFPGRFSGRQFSNSRSEMNVSTLELGDSALYLCASSLVRENTEAFFGQGTRLTVV.

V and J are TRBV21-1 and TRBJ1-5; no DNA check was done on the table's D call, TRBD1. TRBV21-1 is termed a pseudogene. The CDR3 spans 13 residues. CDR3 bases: TGTGCCAGCAGCCCTAGACAGGGTAAGCCCCAGCATTTT. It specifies CASSPRQGKPQHF.

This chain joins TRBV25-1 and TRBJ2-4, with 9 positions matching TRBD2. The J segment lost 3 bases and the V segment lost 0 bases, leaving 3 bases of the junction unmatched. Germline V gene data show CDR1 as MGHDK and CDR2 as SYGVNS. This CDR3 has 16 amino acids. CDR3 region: CASSEYSGSGKNIQYF. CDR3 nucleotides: TGTGCCAGCAGTGAATATAGCGGGAGCGGCAAAAACATTCAGTACTTC.

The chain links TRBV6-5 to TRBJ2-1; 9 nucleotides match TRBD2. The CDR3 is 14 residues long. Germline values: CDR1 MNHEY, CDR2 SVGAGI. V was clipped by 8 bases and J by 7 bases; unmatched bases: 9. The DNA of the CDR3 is TGTGCCAGCTGGCTTTCTACTAGCGGGAATGAGCAGTTCTTC. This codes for CASWLSTSGNEQFF.

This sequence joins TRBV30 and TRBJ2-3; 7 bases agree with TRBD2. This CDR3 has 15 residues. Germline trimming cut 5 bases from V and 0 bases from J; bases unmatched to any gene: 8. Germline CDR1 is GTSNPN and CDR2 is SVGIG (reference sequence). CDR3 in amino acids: CAWSRGRASTDTQYF. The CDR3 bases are TGTGCCTGGTCTCGGGGGAGGGCTAGCACAGATACGCAGTATTTT.

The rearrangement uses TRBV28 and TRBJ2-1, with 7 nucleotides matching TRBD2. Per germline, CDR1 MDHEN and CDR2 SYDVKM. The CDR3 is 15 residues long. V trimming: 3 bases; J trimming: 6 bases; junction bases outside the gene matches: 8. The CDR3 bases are TGTGCCAGCAGTTTGCGACTAGCTGGGGGCAATGAGCAGTTCTTC. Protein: CASSLRLAGGNEQFF. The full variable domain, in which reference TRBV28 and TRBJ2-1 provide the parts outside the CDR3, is DVKVTQSSRYLVKRTGEKVFLECVQDMDHENMFWYRQDPGLGLRLIYFSYDVKMKEKGDIPEGYSVSREKKERFSLILESASTNQTSMYLCASSLRLAGGNEQFFGPGTRLTVL.

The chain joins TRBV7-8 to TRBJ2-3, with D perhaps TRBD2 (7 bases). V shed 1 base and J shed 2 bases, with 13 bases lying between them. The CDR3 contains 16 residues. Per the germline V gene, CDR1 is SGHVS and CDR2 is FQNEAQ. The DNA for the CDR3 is TGTGCCAGCAGCTTAGAAGGGGGGGACAACACAGATACGCAGTATTTT. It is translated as CASSLEGGDNTDTQYF.

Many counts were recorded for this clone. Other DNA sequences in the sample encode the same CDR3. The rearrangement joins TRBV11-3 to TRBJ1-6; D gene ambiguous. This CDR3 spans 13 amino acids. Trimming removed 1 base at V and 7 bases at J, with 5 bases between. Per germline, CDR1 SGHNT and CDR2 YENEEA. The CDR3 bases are TGTGCCAGCAGCTTAGGAGGGAATTCACCCCTCCACTTT. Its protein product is CASSLGGNSPLHF.

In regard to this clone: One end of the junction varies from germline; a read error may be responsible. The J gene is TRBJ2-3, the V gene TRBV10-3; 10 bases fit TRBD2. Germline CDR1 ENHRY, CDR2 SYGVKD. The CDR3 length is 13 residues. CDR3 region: CSIAGGGTDTQYF. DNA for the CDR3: TGCTCTATAGCGGGGGGCGGCACAGATACGCAGTATTTT.

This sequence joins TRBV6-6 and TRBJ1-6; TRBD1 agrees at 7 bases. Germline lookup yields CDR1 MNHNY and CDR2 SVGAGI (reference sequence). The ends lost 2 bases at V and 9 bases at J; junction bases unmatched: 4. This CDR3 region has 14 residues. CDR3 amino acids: CASSYPQGGSPLHF. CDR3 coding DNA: TGTGCCAGCAGTTACCCGCAGGGGGGTTCACCCCTCCACTTT.

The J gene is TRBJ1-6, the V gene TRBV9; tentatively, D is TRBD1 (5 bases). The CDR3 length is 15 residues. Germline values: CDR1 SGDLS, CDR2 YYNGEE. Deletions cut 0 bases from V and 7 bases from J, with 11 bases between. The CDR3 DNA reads TGTGCCAGCAGCGTAGATGCGGGGCACAATTCACCCCTCCACTTT. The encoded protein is CASSVDAGHNSPLHF.

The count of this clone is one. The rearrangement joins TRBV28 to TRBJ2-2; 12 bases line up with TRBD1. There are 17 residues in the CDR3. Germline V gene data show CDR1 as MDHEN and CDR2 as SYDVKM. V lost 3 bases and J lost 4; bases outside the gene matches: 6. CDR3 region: CASSFLGTGGFTGELFF. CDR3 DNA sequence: TGTGCCAGCAGTTTTCTTGGGACAGGGGGCTTCACCGGGGAGCTGTTTTTT.

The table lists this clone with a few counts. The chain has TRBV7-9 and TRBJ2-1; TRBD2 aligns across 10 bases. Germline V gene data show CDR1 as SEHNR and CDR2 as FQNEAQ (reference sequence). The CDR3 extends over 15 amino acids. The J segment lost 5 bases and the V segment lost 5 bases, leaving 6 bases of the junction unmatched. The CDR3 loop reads CASSPASGSNNEQFF. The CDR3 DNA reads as TGTGCCAGCAGCCCAGCTAGCGGGAGCAACAATGAGCAGTTCTTC.

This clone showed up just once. In DNA form, the CDR3 reads TGTGCCAGCAGCTTAGGCAGTGCTAACTATGGCTACACCTTC. Amino acids: CASSLGSANYGYTF. The rearrangement links TRBV11-2 to TRBJ1-2; D is uncertain. The CDR3 spans 14 residues. Trimming stripped 1 base from V and 0 bases from J, with 6 bases between. Germline CDR1 SGHAT, CDR2 FQNNGV. The entire variable domain, with the rest obtained from reference TRBV11-2 and TRBJ1-2, is as follows: EAGVAQSPRYKIIEKRQSVAFWCNPISGHATLYWYQQILGQGPKLLIQFQNNGVVDDSQLPKDRFSAERLKGVDSTLKIQPAKLEDSAVYLCASSLGSANYGYTFGSGTRLTVV.

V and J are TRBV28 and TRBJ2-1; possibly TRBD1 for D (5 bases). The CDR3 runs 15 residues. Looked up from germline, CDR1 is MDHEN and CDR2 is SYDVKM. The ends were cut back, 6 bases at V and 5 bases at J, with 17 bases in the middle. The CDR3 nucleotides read TGTGCCAGCAGCTCCTCGGCAGGGTCCCACAATGAGCAGTTCTTC. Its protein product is CASSSSAGSHNEQFF.

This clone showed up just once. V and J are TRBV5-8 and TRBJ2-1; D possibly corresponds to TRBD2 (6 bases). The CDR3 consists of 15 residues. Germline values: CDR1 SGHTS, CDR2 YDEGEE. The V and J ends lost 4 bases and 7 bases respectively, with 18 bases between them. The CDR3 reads CASSRRLGRGNEQFF. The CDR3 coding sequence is TGTGCCAGCAGCAGGAGACTAGGAAGGGGAAATGAGCAGTTCTTC.

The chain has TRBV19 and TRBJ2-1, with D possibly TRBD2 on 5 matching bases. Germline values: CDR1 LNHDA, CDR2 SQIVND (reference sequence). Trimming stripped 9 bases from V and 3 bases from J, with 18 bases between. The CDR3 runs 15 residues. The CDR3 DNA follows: TGTGCCAGCCGACTCCGGGAACATCTCTACAATGAGCAGTTCTTC. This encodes CASRLREHLYNEQFF.

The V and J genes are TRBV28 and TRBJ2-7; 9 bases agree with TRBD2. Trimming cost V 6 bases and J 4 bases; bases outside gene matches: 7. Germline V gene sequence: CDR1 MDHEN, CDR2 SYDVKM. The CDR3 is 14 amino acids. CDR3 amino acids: CASRDRLAAYEQYF. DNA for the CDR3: TGTGCCAGCAGGGACCGACTAGCGGCTTACGAGCAGTACTTC.

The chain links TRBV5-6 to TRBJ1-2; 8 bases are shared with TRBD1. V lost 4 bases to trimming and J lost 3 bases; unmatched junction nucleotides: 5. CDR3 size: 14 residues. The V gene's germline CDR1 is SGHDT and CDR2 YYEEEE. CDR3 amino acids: CASSRTGSDYGYTF. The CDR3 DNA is TGTGCCAGCAGCCGGACAGGGTCGGACTATGGCTACACCTTC.

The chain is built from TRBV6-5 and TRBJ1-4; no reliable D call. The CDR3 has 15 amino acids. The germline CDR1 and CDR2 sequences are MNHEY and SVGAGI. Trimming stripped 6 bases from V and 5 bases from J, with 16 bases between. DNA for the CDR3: TGTGCCAGCAGCACCCGGTGGGAGGCCAATGAAAAACTGTTTTTT. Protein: CASSTRWEANEKLFF.

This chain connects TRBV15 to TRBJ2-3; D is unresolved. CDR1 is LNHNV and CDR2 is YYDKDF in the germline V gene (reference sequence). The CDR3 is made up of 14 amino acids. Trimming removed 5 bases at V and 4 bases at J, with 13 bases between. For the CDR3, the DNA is TGTGCCACCAGCGGTACTCCGCCCCCAGATACGCAGTATTTT. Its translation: CATSGTPPPDTQYF. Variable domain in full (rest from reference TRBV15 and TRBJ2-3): DAMVIQNPRYQVTQFGKPVTLSCSQTLNHNVMYWYQQKSSQAPKLLFHYYDKDFNNEADTPDNFQSRRPNTSFCFLDIRSPGLGDTAMYLCATSGTPPPDTQYFGPGTRLTVL.

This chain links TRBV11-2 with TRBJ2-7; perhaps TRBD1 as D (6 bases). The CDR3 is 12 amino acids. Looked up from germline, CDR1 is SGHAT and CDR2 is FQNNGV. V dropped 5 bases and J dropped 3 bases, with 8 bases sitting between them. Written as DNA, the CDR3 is TGTGCCAGCAGCCGGACAGTCTACGAGCAGTACTTC. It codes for CASSRTVYEQYF. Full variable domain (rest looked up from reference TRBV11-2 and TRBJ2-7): EAGVAQSPRYKIIEKRQSVAFWCNPISGHATLYWYQQILGQGPKLLIQFQNNGVVDDSQLPKDRFSAERLKGVDSTLKIQPAKLEDSAVYLCASSRTVYEQYFGPGTRLTVT.

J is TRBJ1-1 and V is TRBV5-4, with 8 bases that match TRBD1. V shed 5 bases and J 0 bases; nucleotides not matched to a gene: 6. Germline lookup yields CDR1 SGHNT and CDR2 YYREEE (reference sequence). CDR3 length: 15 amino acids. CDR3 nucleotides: TGTGCCAGCAGTATACAGGGGGTACTGAACACTGAAGCTTTCTTT. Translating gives CASSIQGVLNTEAFF.

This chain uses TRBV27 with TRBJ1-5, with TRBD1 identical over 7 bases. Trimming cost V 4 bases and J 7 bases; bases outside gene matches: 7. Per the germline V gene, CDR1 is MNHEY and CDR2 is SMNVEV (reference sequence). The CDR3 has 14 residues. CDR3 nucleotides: TGTGCCAGCAGTTCGGCAGGGGGGAAACAGCCCCAGCATTTT. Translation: CASSSAGGKQPQHF.

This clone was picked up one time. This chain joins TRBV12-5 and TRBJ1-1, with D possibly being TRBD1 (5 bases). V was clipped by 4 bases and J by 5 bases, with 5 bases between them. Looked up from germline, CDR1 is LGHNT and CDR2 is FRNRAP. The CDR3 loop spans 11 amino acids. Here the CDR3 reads CASGSGTEAFF. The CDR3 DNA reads TGTGCTAGTGGTTCAGGGACTGAAGCTTTCTTT.